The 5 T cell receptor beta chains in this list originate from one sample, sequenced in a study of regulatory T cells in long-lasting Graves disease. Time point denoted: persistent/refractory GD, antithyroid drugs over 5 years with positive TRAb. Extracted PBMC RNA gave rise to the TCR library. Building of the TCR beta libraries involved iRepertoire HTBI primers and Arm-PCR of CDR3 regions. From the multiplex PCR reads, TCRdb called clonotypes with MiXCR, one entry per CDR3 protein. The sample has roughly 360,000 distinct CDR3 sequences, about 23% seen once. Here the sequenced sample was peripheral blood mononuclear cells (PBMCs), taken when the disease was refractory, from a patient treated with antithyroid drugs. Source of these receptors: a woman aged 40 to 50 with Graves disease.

The CDR3 DNA reads TGTGCCAGTAGTTCCGGACGGGACTTCTCCTACGAGCAGTACTTC. This encodes CASSSGRDFSYEQYF. V gene TRBV19 combines with J gene TRBJ2-7, with D tentatively TRBD2 (6 bases). This CDR3 comprises 15 residues. Deletions cut 5 bases from V and 0 bases from J, with 14 bases between. From germline, CDR1 is LNHDA and CDR2 SQIVND (reference sequence).

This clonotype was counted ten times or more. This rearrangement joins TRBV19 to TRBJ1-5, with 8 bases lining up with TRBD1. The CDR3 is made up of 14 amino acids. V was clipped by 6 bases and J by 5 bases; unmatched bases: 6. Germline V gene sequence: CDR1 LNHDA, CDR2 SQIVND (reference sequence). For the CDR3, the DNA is TGTGCCAGTAGGGACAGGGACGGGCATCAGCCCCAGCATTTT. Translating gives CASRDRDGHQPQHF.

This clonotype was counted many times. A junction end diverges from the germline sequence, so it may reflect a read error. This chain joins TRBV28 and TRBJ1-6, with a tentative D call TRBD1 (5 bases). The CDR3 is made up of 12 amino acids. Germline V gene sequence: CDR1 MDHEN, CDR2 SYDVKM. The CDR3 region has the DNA TGTGCCAGCAGTTTGTTGCGGGACCACATCTACTTT. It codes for CASSLLRDHIYF.

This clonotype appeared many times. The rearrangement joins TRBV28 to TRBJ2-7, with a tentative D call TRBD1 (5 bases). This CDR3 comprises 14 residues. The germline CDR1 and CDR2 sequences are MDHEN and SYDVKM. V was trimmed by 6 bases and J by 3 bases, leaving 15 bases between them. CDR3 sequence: CASSLPGQGYEQYF. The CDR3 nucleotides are TGTGCCAGCAGCTTACCCGGGCAGGGCTACGAGCAGTACTTC.

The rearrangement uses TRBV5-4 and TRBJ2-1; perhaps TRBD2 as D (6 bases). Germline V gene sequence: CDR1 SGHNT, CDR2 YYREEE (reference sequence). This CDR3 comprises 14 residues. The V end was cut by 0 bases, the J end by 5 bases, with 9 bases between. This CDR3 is CASSLVAGNNEQFF. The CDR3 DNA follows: TGTGCCAGCAGCTTGGTTGCGGGGAACAATGAGCAGTTCTTC. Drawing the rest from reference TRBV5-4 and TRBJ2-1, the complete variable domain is ETGVTQSPTHLIKTRGQQVTLRCSSQSGHNTVSWYQQALGQGPQFIFQYYREEENGRGNFPPRFSGLQFPNYSSELNVNALELDDSALYLCASSLVAGNNEQFFGPGTRLTVL.